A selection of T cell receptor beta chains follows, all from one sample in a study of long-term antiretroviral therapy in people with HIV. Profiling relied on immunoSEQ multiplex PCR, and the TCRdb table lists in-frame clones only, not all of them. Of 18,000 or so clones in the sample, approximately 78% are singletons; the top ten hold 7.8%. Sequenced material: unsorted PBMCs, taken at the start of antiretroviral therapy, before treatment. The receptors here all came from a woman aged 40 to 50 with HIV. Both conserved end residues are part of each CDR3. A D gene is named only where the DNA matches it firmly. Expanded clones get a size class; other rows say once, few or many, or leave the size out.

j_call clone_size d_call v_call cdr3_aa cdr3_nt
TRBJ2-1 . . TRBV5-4 CASSNDSGSEQFF TGTGCCAGCAGCAACGACAGTGGGTCTGAGCAGTTCTTC
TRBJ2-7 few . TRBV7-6 CASSSDTYEQYF TGTGCCAGCAGCTCTGATACCTACGAGCAGTACTTC
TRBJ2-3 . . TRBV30 CAWSVLRGGWTSTDTQYF TGTGCCTGGAGTGTACTTAGGGGGGGTTGGACGAGCACAGATACGCAGTATTTT
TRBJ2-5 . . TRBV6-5 CASSLSGTQYF TGTGCCAGCAGTTTATCCGGGACCCAGTACTTC
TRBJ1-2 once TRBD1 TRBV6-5 CASSLDRGDGYGYTF TGTGCCAGCAGTTTGGACAGGGGGGATGGCTATGGCTACACCTTC
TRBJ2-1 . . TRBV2 CASSDSYNEQFF TGTGCCAGCAGTGACAGTTACAATGAGCAGTTCTTC
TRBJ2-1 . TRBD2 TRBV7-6 CASSVSGGAFSEQFF TGTGCCAGCAGCGTTAGCGGGGGGGCTTTTAGTGAGCAGTTCTTC
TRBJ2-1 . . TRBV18 CASSPAGRYNEQFF TGTGCCAGCTCCCCAGCCGGGAGATACAATGAGCAGTTCTTC
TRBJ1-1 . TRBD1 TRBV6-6 CASSYSGQGAAEAFF TGTGCCAGCAGTTACTCGGGACAGGGGGCTGCTGAAGCTTTCTTT
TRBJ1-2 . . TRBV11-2 CASSIRGHGYTF TGTGCCAGCAGTATCAGGGGCCATGGCTACACCTTC
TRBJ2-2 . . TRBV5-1 CASSFTASANTGELFF TGCGCCAGCAGCTTTACAGCTAGCGCCAACACCGGGGAGCTGTTTTTT